One sample yielded the 10 T cell receptor beta chains listed below, sequenced in a study of CD8+ T cells in alopecia areata. Once RNA had been extracted, it was reverse transcribed into cDNA to act as the sequencing template. Measured with immunoSEQ multiplex PCR; TCRdb has only the in-frame clones, and not every one. Altogether 200,000 to 300,000 clones were found in the sample, and no singletons occur. CD4, CD8alpha, NKG2D, NKG2ACE and other markers were used to sort pooled cutaneous lymph node cells. Sequencing was carried out using CD4+ T cells sorted from a lymph node. All receptors derive from a C3H/HeJ mouse with alopecia areata. This mouse strain has H2-k as its MHC haplotype.

A note on this clone: Gene names and germline match the mouse. The read terminates 4 residues ahead of where the CDR3 ends, so the germline J gene completes it. V gene TRBV31 combines with J gene TRBJ2-1; D is perhaps TRBD1 (6 bases). Germline assignment: CDR1 GKSSPN and CDR2 SITVG. The V end lost 1 base, the J end lost 1 base, and 11 bases lay between the germline ends. The CDR3 loop spans 15 amino acids. The CDR3 DNA, read in part, is TGTGCCTGGAGTCCTCCGGGACAAAACTATGCT. As protein: CAWSPPGQNYA. The full CDR3 protein reads CAWSPPGQNYAEQFF.

This clone was seen at least ten times. Germline and genes here are mouse. The CDR3 extends 4 residues past the end of the read, so its final part is completed from the germline J gene. This CDR3 is also generated by other DNA sequences in the sample. This sequence joins TRBV13-1 and TRBJ2-7, with 8 bases lining up with TRBD1. This CDR3 contains 11 residues. CDR1 NSHNY and CDR2 SYGAGN come from the germline V gene. This CDR3 reads CASRTGDEQYF. CDR3 bases read: TGTGCCAGCAGGACAGGGGAT.

A word on this clone: The gene names here belong to mouse. The read gets to within 4 residues of the CDR3 end, and the germline J gene fills in the rest. J is TRBJ1-1 and V is TRBV1; D may be TRBD1 (6 bases). Germline CDR1 is NSQYPW and CDR2 is LRSPGD (reference sequence). This CDR3 region has 13 residues. This chain's CDR3 is CTCSAGGHQEVFF. The part of the CDR3 DNA that was read is TGCACCTGCAGTGCAGGGGGACACCAA.

This clone was observed many times. Gene labels here are mouse ones. The read stops 4 residues short of the end of the CDR3; the missing end is completed from the germline J gene. Other DNA sequences within the sample encode an identical CDR3. This chain uses TRBV13-1 with TRBJ2-3; the D is unclear. CDR1 is NSHNY, CDR2 SYGAGN, per germline. Trimming cost V 0 bases and J 0 bases, with 5 bases left between them. The CDR3 consists of 14 residues. The sequenced part of the CDR3 DNA is TGTGCCAGCAGTGATGTGGGTAGTGCAGAA. This gives the protein CASSDVGSAE. The whole CDR3 protein reads CASSDVGSAETLYF.

Concerning this clone itself: The genes and germline here are from mouse. Read sequence stops 3 residues before the CDR3 end, and the germline J gene provides the missing end. J is TRBJ1-6 and V is TRBV29; TRBD1 agrees at 10 bases. TRBJ1-6 is an ORF for which the function is uncertain. Unmatched junction bases numbered 5, after V lost 6 bases and J lost 0 bases. The V gene's germline CDR1 is MSHET and CDR2 SYDVDS. The CDR3 totals 17 residues. The CDR3 sequence is CASSPGQGSSYNSPLYF. The CDR3 DNA, read in part, is TGTGCTAGCAGCCCGGGACAGGGGAGTTCCTATAATTCGCCC.

This clone occurred a few times. Gene names and germline match the mouse. The CDR3 extends 4 residues past the end of the read, so its final part is completed from the germline J gene. The chain is built from TRBV13-1 and TRBJ2-3; a weak D match, TRBD1 (7 bases). The ends were cut back, 2 bases at V and 2 bases at J, with 15 bases in the middle. This CDR3 has 16 residues. CDR1 is NSHNY and CDR2 is SYGAGN in the germline V gene. CDR3 DNA, as far as it was read: TGTGCCAGCAGTGACAGAGGGGGCCGGGCTGCAGAA. Translating gives CASSDRGGRAAE. The entire CDR3 protein reads CASSDRGGRAAETLYF.

A remark on this clone: The genes and germline here are from mouse. From the germline J gene comes the end of the CDR3, since the read stops 3 residues before it. This chain joins TRBV5 and TRBJ1-6, with 8 bases identical to TRBD1. TRBJ1-6 is an open reading frame whose function is uncertain. This CDR3 is 15 amino acids long. Germline CDR1 is LGHNA and CDR2 is YNLKQL (reference sequence). J lost 9 bases, V lost 0 bases, and 4 bases had no gene match. The CDR3 protein is CASSQDPQGGSPLYF. The sequenced part of the CDR3 DNA is TGTGCCAGCAGCCAAGATCCACAGGGGGGTTCGCCC.

In this sample, this clone turned up a few times. The gene symbols are mouse symbols. The read finishes 4 residues shy of the CDR3 end, and the germline J gene is used to complete it. The chain recombines TRBV31 with TRBJ2-3; 8 bases match TRBD1. The CDR3 extends over 14 amino acids. V was pared by 5 bases and J by 0 bases, with 4 bases of the junction left unmatched. Germline V gene data show CDR1 as GKSSPN and CDR2 as SITVG. CDR3 in amino acids: CAWVRDRSAETLYF. The part of the CDR3 DNA that was read is TGTGCCTGGGTCCGGGACAGGAGTGCAGAA.

Turning to this clone: Gene names follow the mouse nomenclature. The CDR3 end is not reached by the read, which stops 4 residues before it; the germline J gene fills it in. The rearrangement links TRBV13-2 to TRBJ2-5; D gene unclear. Germline assignment: CDR1 NNHNN and CDR2 SYGAGS (reference sequence). The length of the CDR3 is 14 residues. The CDR3 region is CASGDAGRRDTQYF. CDR3 DNA, as far as it was read: TGTGCCAGCGGTGATGCAGGCAGGAGGGAC.

Concerning this clone itself: The gene symbols are mouse symbols. The read halts 4 residues ahead of the CDR3 end, with the missing end drawn from the germline J gene. This chain uses TRBV13-1 with TRBJ2-3; 7 nucleotides align to TRBD1. The CDR3 has 14 residues. CDR1 is NSHNY and CDR2 is SYGAGN in the germline V gene. The ends lost 5 bases at V and 0 bases at J; junction bases unmatched: 3. The CDR3 DNA, read in part, is TGTGCCAGCAGAGAGACAGGGAGTGCAGAA. Amino acids: CASRETGSAE. The whole CDR3 sequence is CASRETGSAETLYF.